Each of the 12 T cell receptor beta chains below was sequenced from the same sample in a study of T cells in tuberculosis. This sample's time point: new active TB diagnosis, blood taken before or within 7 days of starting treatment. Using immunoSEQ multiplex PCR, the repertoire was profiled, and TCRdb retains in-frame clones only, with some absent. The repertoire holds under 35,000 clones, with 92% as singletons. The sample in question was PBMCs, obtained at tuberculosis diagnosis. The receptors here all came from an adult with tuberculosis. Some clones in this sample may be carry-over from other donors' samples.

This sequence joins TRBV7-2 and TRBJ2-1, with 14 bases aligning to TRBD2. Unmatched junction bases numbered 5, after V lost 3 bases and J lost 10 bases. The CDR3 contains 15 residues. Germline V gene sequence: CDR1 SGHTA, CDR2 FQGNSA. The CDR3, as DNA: TGTGCCAGCAGCTTGACTAGCGGGGGGGCTAAGGAGCAGTTCTTC. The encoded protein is CASSLTSGGAKEQFF.

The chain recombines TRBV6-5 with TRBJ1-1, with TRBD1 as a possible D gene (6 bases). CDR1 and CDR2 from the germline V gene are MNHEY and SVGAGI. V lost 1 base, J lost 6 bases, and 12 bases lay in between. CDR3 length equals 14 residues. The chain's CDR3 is CASSYLRGRAEAFF. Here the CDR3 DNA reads TGTGCCAGCAGTTACTTGAGGGGGAGGGCTGAAGCTTTCTTT.

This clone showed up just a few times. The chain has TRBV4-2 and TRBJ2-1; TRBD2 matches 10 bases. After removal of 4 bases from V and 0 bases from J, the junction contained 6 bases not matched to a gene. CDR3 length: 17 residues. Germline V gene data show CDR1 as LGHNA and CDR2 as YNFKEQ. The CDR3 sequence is CASSLHERGGSYNEQFF. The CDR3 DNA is TGTGCCAGCAGCCTACATGAGCGGGGGGGCTCCTACAATGAGCAGTTCTTC.

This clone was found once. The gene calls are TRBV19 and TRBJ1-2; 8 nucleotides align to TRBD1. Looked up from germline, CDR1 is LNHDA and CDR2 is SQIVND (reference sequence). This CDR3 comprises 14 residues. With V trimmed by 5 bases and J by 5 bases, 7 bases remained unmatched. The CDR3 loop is CASSRQGAGYGYTF. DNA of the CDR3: TGTGCCAGTAGTCGTCAGGGGGCAGGGTATGGCTACACCTTC. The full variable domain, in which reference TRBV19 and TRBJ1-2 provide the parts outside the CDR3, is DGGITQSPKYLFRKEGQNVTLSCEQNLNHDAMYWYRQDPGQGLRLIYYSQIVNDFQKGDIAEGYSVSREKKESFPLTVTSAQKNPTAFYLCASSRQGAGYGYTFGSGTRLTVV.

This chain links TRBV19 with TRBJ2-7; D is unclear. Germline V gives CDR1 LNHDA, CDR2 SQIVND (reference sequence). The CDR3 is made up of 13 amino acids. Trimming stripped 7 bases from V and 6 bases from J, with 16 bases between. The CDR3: CASTQLGAGEQYF. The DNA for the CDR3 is TGTGCCAGTACCCAGCTTGGAGCCGGCGAGCAGTACTTC.

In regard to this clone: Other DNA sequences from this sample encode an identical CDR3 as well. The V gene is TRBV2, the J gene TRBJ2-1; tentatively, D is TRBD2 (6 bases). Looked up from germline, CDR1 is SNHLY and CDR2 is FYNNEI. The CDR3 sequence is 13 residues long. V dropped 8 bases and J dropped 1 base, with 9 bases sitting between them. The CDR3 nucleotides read TGTGCCAGCGCCGGAGGGTCCTACAATGAGCAGTTCTTC. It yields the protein CASAGGSYNEQFF.

The CDR3 DNA is TGTGCCACCAGCAAGAAGAGCTCCTATAATTCACCCCTCCACTTT. Protein: CATSKKSSYNSPLHF. This chain uses TRBV15 with TRBJ1-6; D ambiguous. The V gene's germline CDR1 is LNHNV and CDR2 YYDKDF (reference sequence). With 4 bases removed from V and 0 bases from J, the gap between germline ends came to 7 bases. The CDR3 contains 15 residues.

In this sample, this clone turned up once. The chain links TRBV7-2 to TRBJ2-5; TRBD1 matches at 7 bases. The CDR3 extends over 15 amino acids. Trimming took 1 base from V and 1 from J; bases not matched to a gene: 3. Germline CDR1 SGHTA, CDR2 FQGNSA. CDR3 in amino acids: CASSLVDRAQETQYF. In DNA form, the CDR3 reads TGTGCCAGCAGCTTAGTTGACAGGGCCCAAGAGACCCAGTACTTC.

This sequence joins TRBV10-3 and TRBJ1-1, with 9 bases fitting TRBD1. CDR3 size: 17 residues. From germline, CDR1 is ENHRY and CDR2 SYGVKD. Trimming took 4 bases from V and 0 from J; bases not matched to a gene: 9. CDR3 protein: CAISGLGTGTMNTEAFF. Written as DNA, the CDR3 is TGTGCCATCAGTGGTCTGGGGACAGGGACCATGAACACTGAAGCTTTCTTT.

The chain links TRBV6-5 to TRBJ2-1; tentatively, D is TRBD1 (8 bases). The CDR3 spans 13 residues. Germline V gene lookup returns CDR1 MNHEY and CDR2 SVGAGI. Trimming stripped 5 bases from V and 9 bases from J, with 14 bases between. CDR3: CASSINRGGEQFF. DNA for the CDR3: TGTGCCAGCAGTATAAACAGGGGGGGTGAGCAGTTCTTC.

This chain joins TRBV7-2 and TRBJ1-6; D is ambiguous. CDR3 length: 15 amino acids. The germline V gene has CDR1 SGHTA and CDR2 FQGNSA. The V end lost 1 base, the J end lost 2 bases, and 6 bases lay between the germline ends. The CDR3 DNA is TGTGCCAGCAGCTTAGACAGCCCCTATAATTCACCCCTCCACTTT. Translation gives CASSLDSPYNSPLHF.

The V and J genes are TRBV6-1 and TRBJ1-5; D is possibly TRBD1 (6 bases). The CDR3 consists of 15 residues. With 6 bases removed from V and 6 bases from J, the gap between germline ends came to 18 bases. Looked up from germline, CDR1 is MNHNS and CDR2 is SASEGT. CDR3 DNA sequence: TGTGCCAGCAGCTCAATGGGGCAGGGGAGTCAGCCCCAGCATTTT. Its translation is CASSSMGQGSQPQHF.